These 26 T cell receptor beta chains were sequenced from one sample in a study of T cells in Graves' hyperthyroidism and ophthalmopathy. RNA transcripts yielded amplified TCR beta CDR3 regions. First-round RT-PCR with HTBI primers amplified the TCR CDR3 region. TCRdb re-called the multiplex PCR reads with MiXCR, one entry per CDR3 protein. Among fewer than 350,000 distinct CDR3 sequences listed, around 23% were seen once. The specimen was blood. These receptors originate from a woman aged 45-65 years with Graves' hyperthyroidism.

Regarding this clonotype: A single base separates this from a much larger clone, so it may be a read error. This rearrangement joins TRBV11-3 to TRBJ1-6, with a possible D match to TRBD1 (6 bases). CDR1 and CDR2 from the germline V gene are SGHNT and YENEEA. The CDR3 is 15 amino acids. The CDR3 loop is CVSSADSSYNSPLHF. As DNA, the CDR3 is TGTGTCAGCAGCGCGGACAGCTCCTATAATTCACCCCTCCACTTT.

The chain has TRBV19 and TRBJ1-1; no firm D call. Germline V gene data show CDR1 as LNHDA and CDR2 as SQIVND (reference sequence). V lost 3 bases and J 5 bases, leaving 19 bases between the germline ends. CDR3 length: 16 amino acids. The CDR3 sequence is CASSIARDTRRTEAFF. The DNA for the CDR3 is TGTGCCAGTAGTATCGCGAGAGACACCCGAAGGACTGAAGCTTTCTTT. Looking up the rest from reference TRBV19 and TRBJ1-1 gives the full variable domain: DGGITQSPKYLFRKEGQNVTLSCEQNLNHDAMYWYRQDPGQGLRLIYYSQIVNDFQKGDIAEGYSVSREKKESFPLTVTSAQKNPTAFYLCASSIARDTRRTEAFFGQGTRLTVV.

This clonotype turned up a few times. The CDR3 DNA is TGTGCCAGCAGCCAAGATAAGGGTAAGGGCTACGAGCAGTACTTC. Protein sequence: CASSQDKGKGYEQYF. The gene calls are TRBV14 and TRBJ2-7; D unclear. V was pared by 0 bases and J by 3 bases, with 12 bases between. Germline lookup yields CDR1 SGHDN and CDR2 FVKESK. This CDR3 has 15 residues.

The chain is built from TRBV5-1 and TRBJ2-7, with D tentatively TRBD1 (5 bases). The DNA matches TRBJ2-1 better at its end, which makes the J call doubtful. CDR3 length: 14 amino acids. Germline CDR1 and CDR2: SGHRS and YFSETQ. DNA of the CDR3: TGCGCCAGCAGCTTCCAGGGCCTGACCTACGAGCAGTTCTTC. Amino acid sequence: CASSFQGLTYEQFF.

This clonotype has a count of ten or more. The V and J genes are TRBV3-1 and TRBJ2-5, with a tentative D call TRBD2 (5 bases). From germline, CDR1 is LGHDT and CDR2 YNNKEL (reference sequence). Trimming stripped 4 bases from V and 2 bases from J, with 17 bases between. The CDR3 covers 16 residues. The CDR3 sequence: CASSPSRVEGQETQYF. The CDR3 bases are TGTGCCAGCAGCCCATCGAGGGTTGAGGGACAAGAGACCCAGTACTTC.

The DNA for the CDR3 is TGCAGTGCTAGCGGACTAGCTTTAGCCTACGAGCAGTACTTC. Protein product: CSASGLALAYEQYF. This sequence joins TRBV20-1 and TRBJ2-7, with 8 bases aligning to TRBD2. Germline trimming cut 3 bases from V and 2 bases from J; bases unmatched to any gene: 6. The CDR3 sequence is 14 residues long. The germline gives CDR1 DFQATT, CDR2 SNEGSKA (reference sequence).

This clonotype was seen ten or more times. V usage is TRBV11-1 and J usage is TRBJ2-7, with 9 nucleotides matching TRBD1. With 5 bases clipped from V and 5 bases from J, the junction kept 10 bases outside the gene matches. The CDR3 has 15 amino acids. Germline CDR1 is SGHAT and CDR2 is FQDESV (reference sequence). CDR3 nucleotides: TGTGCCAGCAGCATCACCGGGACAGGGCGCCACGAGCAGTACTTC. Amino acids: CASSITGTGRHEQYF.

The chain is built from TRBV6-1 and TRBJ1-1, with D hard to call. This CDR3 has 14 residues. Germline V lookup: CDR1 MNHNS, CDR2 SASEGT. V lost 6 bases and J 3 bases, leaving 14 bases between the germline ends. This CDR3 is CASRDATGYTEAFF. CDR3 bases: TGTGCCAGCAGGGACGCTACTGGATACACTGAAGCTTTCTTT.

There are many counts of this clonotype. J is TRBJ2-2 and V is TRBV7-2, with D possibly being TRBD2 (5 bases). Per the germline V gene, CDR1 is SGHTA and CDR2 is FQGNSA. The CDR3 runs to 15 residues. Trimming shortened V by 1 base and J by 2 bases, and 8 bases separated the two germline ends. The CDR3 DNA follows: TGTGCCAGCAGCTTAGGGAGGAGAAACACCGGGGAGCTGTTTTTT. Translating it yields CASSLGRRNTGELFF.

This clonotype has a count of ten or more. The chain carries TRBV2 and TRBJ2-7; no firm D call. V was clipped by 2 bases and J by 2 bases, with 4 bases between them. Germline V lookup: CDR1 SNHLY, CDR2 FYNNEI. This CDR3 has 12 residues. The CDR3 bases are TGTGCCAGCAGTGAAATTCCCTACGAGCAGTACTTC. It codes for CASSEIPYEQYF.

This clonotype has more than one count but fewer than ten. This may stem from a read error, because a much larger clone lies one nucleotide away. CDR3 sequence reads: CSASSAGTQYF. The DNA of the CDR3 is TGCAGTGCTAGTTCAGCAGGTACGCAGTATTTT. V and J are TRBV20-1 and TRBJ2-3, with D hard to call. Trimming removed 3 bases at V and 8 bases at J, with 9 bases between. Germline loops: CDR1 DFQATT, CDR2 SNEGSKA (reference sequence). The CDR3 sequence is 11 residues long.

This clonotype was picked up one time. This chain's CDR3 is CASSPTGDSPLHF. The DNA for the CDR3 is TGTGCCAGCAGTCCTACAGGAGATTCACCCCTCCACTTT. The J gene is TRBJ1-6, the V gene TRBV28; D is perhaps TRBD1 (5 bases). The CDR3 spans 13 residues. From germline, CDR1 is MDHEN and CDR2 SYDVKM. Between the trimmed V and J ends, which lost 5 bases and 8 bases, there was a span of 10 bases. The entire variable domain, with the rest obtained from reference TRBV28 and TRBJ1-6, is as follows: DVKVTQSSRYLVKRTGEKVFLECVQDMDHENMFWYRQDPGLGLRLIYFSYDVKMKEKGDIPEGYSVSREKKERFSLILESASTNQTSMYLCASSPTGDSPLHFGNGTRLTVT.

This clonotype was seen many times. This chain connects TRBV6-1 to TRBJ2-7; possible D gene TRBD2, 6 bases. V shed 5 bases and J shed 2 bases, with 13 bases lying between them. The germline V gene encodes CDR1 MNHNS and CDR2 SASEGT. CDR3 size: 14 residues. CDR3 DNA: TGTGCCAGCAGTAAGCTAGCGAACCCCTACGAGCAGTACTTC. Protein product: CASSKLANPYEQYF.

This chain links TRBV20-1 with TRBJ1-2; D uncertain. The V gene lost 2 bases and the J gene lost 1 base, with 5 bases spanning the gap. The CDR3 totals 12 residues. The germline CDR1 and CDR2 sequences are DFQATT and SNEGSKA (reference sequence). This CDR3 reads CSARPFNYGYTF. CDR3 coding DNA: TGCAGTGCTAGACCATTTAACTATGGCTACACCTTC.

This clonotype was counted many times. J is TRBJ2-1 and V is TRBV2; weak D call: TRBD2 (8 bases). The germline gives CDR1 SNHLY, CDR2 FYNNEI. Trimming removed 4 bases from V and 8 bases from J, with 15 bases in between. The CDR3 spans 14 residues. This CDR3 reads CASSGTSRGDEQFF. CDR3 nucleotide sequence: TGTGCCAGCAGTGGGACTAGCAGGGGGGATGAGCAGTTCTTC.

As to this clonotype: A clone one base away is much larger, so this may be a read error. As the CDR3 is not closed by the conserved phenylalanine or tryptophan, this likely results from a read error. The rearrangement joins TRBV27 to TRBJ1-1, with TRBD1 as a possible D gene (6 bases). Trimming stripped 0 bases from V and 5 bases from J, with 7 bases between. There are 13 residues in the CDR3. Per the germline V gene, CDR1 is MNHEY and CDR2 is SMNVEV (reference sequence). Written as DNA, the CDR3 is TGTGCCAGCAGTTTATCGCAGGGGACTGAAGCTTTCATT. Translated: CASSLSQGTEAFI.

CDR3 DNA: TGTGCCAGCAGCCCGGACCAGGGGCGGTTCACTGAAGCTTTCTTT. The encoded protein is CASSPDQGRFTEAFF. The V call is TRBV3-1, the J call TRBJ1-1; TRBD1 is a possible D gene (6 bases). V lost 4 bases, J lost 4 bases, and 16 bases lay in between. The CDR3 is 15 amino acids. Germline V gene sequence: CDR1 LGHDT, CDR2 YNNKEL (reference sequence).

This clonotype turned up a few times. The rearrangement links TRBV11-2 to TRBJ2-1, with D perhaps being TRBD1 or TRBD2 (6 bases each). CDR3 size: 21 residues. Germline V lookup: CDR1 SGHAT, CDR2 FQNNGV. V lost 0 bases, J lost 3 bases, and 27 bases lay in between. In DNA, the CDR3 is TGTGCCAGCAGCTTAGATCATGCCCGGGGGCTTCCCTTTAAGATCTACAATGAGCAGTTCTTC. Translated, it gives CASSLDHARGLPFKIYNEQFF.

This clonotype was counted only a few times. The chain is built from TRBV28 and TRBJ2-4, with D uncertain. Germline values: CDR1 MDHEN, CDR2 SYDVKM. This CDR3 comprises 17 residues. Trimming pared 6 bases from V and 11 bases from J, leaving 29 bases between. CDR3 nucleotides: TGTGCCAGCAGCCCTTTTTACAGAACTCTAACCAAAAGCGTTCAGTACTTC. It codes for CASSPFYRTLTKSVQYF.

This clonotype was seen repeatedly, ten times or more. The rearrangement uses TRBV29-1 and TRBJ1-2, with D perhaps matching TRBD1 (5 bases). CDR3 length: 16 residues. The germline V and J ends were trimmed by 2 bases and 4 bases, with 20 bases remaining between them. Per germline, CDR1 SQVTM and CDR2 ANQGSEA. CDR3 nucleotides: TGCAGCGTTGAATCGGGGCTGGGGCGCGGCGGCTATGGCTACACCTTC. Protein product: CSVESGLGRGGYGYTF.

In its sample, this clonotype was seen many times. The J gene is TRBJ1-1, the V gene TRBV11-2; D is unclear. This CDR3 region has 13 residues. The V end lost 0 bases, the J end lost 4 bases, and 6 bases lay between the germline ends. The germline V gene has CDR1 SGHAT and CDR2 FQNNGV. The CDR3 DNA follows: TGTGCCAGCAGCTTAGAGCGGACCACTGAAGCTTTCTTT. Amino acid sequence: CASSLERTTEAFF.

This clonotype was seen at least ten times. This rearrangement joins TRBV5-1 to TRBJ1-2, with TRBD1 identical over 8 bases. CDR1 and CDR2 from the germline V gene are SGHRS and YFSETQ. After removal of 0 bases from V and 2 bases from J, the junction contained 3 bases not matched to a gene. The CDR3 loop spans 15 amino acids. The CDR3 loop reads CASSLGTGPNYGYTF. The CDR3 DNA reads TGCGCCAGCAGCTTGGGGACAGGGCCGAACTATGGCTACACCTTC.

This rearrangement joins TRBV24-1 to TRBJ1-5; D may be TRBD1 (6 bases). This CDR3 is 18 amino acids long. The germline V gene encodes CDR1 KGHDR and CDR2 SFDVKD. The germline V and J ends were trimmed by 5 bases and 1 base, with 20 bases remaining between them. CDR3 in amino acids: CATSGGGRVPRSNQPQHF. For the CDR3, the DNA is TGTGCCACCAGTGGTGGGGGGCGCGTACCTCGGAGCAATCAGCCCCAGCATTTT.

The sample holds many counts of this clonotype. J is TRBJ2-1 and V is TRBV28; D perhaps matches TRBD2 (6 bases). The CDR3 covers 12 residues. Trimming left V 3 bases short and J 9 bases short, with 9 bases between. In germline, CDR1 is MDHEN, CDR2 SYDVKM. CDR3 nucleotide sequence: TGTGCCAGCAGTTTCTGGAGGGGTGAGCAGTTCTTC. Translated, it gives CASSFWRGEQFF.

This clonotype was picked up many times. V usage is TRBV11-2 and J usage is TRBJ1-4; no clear D gene. Looked up from germline, CDR1 is SGHAT and CDR2 is FQNNGV. Trimming took off 0 bases at V and 0 bases at J, with 2 bases between the two ends. The CDR3 runs to 14 residues. Here the CDR3 reads CASSLEATNEKLFF. CDR3 coding DNA: TGTGCCAGCAGCTTAGAGGCAACTAATGAAAAACTGTTTTTT.

This clonotype has a count of ten or more. The gene calls are TRBV10-3 and TRBJ2-1; D tentatively reads TRBD1 or TRBD2 (5 bases each). The CDR3 loop spans 15 amino acids. Germline lookup yields CDR1 ENHRY and CDR2 SYGVKD. Trimming shortened V by 4 bases and J by 2 bases, and 12 bases separated the two germline ends. The CDR3 nucleotides are TGTGCCATCAGTGGGGGAGTGGGGGCCTACAATGAGCAGTTCTTC. Residues: CAISGGVGAYNEQFF.